This passage covers 14 T cell receptor beta chains from one sample sequenced in a study of identical twins. TCRdb re-called the 5' RACE reads through MiXCR, storing one row per CDR3 protein. The sample gives 520,000 or so distinct CDR3 sequences, less than 25% of which show up once; 0.91% is in the top ten. The data also belong to a second study, concerning T cells expressing NK-cell markers.

The sample consisted of CD4+ T cells sorted from blood. Receptor source: a woman younger than 30 in good health.

This sequence joins TRBV4-1 and TRBJ2-7; D is possibly TRBD2 (6 bases). V was cut by 2 bases and J by 2 bases, with 7 bases left in between. The CDR3 runs 13 residues. Germline V gene data show CDR1 as MGHRA and CDR2 as YSYEKL. The CDR3 DNA sequence: TGCGCCAGCAGCCAATGGGGGGCCTACGAGCAGTACTTC. It is translated as CASSQWGAYEQYF.

This clonotype was counted a few times. The chain has TRBV20-1 and TRBJ2-1, with D possibly being TRBD2 (6 bases). Between the trimmed V and J ends, which lost 3 bases and 6 bases, there was a span of 15 bases. The CDR3 is 14 residues long. Germline V gives CDR1 DFQATT, CDR2 SNEGSKA (reference sequence). CDR3 sequence (DNA): TGCAGTGCTAGGGTTGTTGTGGGGGGCAATGAGCAGTTCTTC. Residues: CSARVVVGGNEQFF.

The chain employs TRBV6-2 or TRBV6-3 and TRBJ2-1; TRBD2 might be the D (6 bases). The CDR3 totals 15 residues. Germline values: CDR1 MNHEY, CDR2 SVGEGT. V lost 7 bases to trimming and J lost 0 bases, with 13 bases between them. The CDR3 nucleotides read TGTGCCAGCAAGCTAGCGTCGAGCTCCTACAATGAGCAGTTCTTC. It specifies CASKLASSSYNEQFF.

In this sample, this clonotype turned up many times. The rearrangement uses TRBV12-3 or TRBV12-4 and TRBJ1-3, with D uncertain. With 6 bases removed from V and 5 bases from J, the gap between germline ends came to 8 bases. The CDR3 contains 12 residues. The CDR3 sequence is CASRPKRNTIYF. In DNA form, the CDR3 reads TGTGCCAGCAGGCCGAAGAGAAACACCATATATTTT.

In its sample, this clonotype was seen a few times. V usage is TRBV9 and J usage is TRBJ2-7; D tentatively fits TRBD1 or TRBD2 (5 bases each). This CDR3 is 15 amino acids long. Germline-derived CDR1 and CDR2 are SGDLS and YYNGEE. Trimming removed 0 bases at V and 6 bases at J, with 16 bases between. The CDR3 coding sequence is TGTGCCAGCAGCGTAGAGGTCTCCCCCGGGGCCGAGCAGTACTTC. Protein sequence: CASSVEVSPGAEQYF.

This clonotype was recorded at least ten times. The chain combines TRBV10-3 with TRBJ2-3; 8 positions match TRBD1. Germline V gene data show CDR1 as ENHRY and CDR2 as SYGVKD. The CDR3 length is 13 residues. Germline trimming cut 10 bases from V and 4 bases from J; bases unmatched to any gene: 7. CDR3 nucleotides: TGTGCCACCGCAGGGGGCATTCCAGATACGCAGTATTTT. Protein sequence: CATAGGIPDTQYF.

This clonotype was found a few times. The chain has TRBV12-5 and TRBJ2-7; D unclear. CDR1 and CDR2 from the germline V gene are LGHNT and FRNRAP. The CDR3 is made up of 10 amino acids. V dropped 0 bases and J dropped 10 bases, with 4 bases sitting between them. CDR3 DNA sequence: TGTGCTAGTGGTTTGGTAGTCCAGTACTTC. This sequence encodes CASGLVVQYF.

This sequence joins TRBV12-3 or TRBV12-4 and TRBJ1-6; unclear D gene. V lost 2 bases to trimming and J lost 11 bases, with 13 bases between them. This CDR3 region has 14 residues. The CDR3 DNA reads as TGTGCCAGCAGTTTATTCAGGTCCTTGACACCCCTCCACTTT. Residues: CASSLFRSLTPLHF.

V and J are TRBV12-3 or TRBV12-4 and TRBJ1-2; weak D call: TRBD1 (6 bases). This CDR3 has 14 residues. The V end was cut by 5 bases, the J end by 5 bases, with 15 bases between. The CDR3 coding sequence is TGTGCCAGCAGTCCCCTCCGGGGGGCTTATGGCTACACCTTC. This gives the protein CASSPLRGAYGYTF.

This clonotype was counted only a few times. The gene calls are TRBV6-5 and TRBJ2-3; 15 bases are shared with TRBD2. The CDR3 totals 18 residues. Germline V gives CDR1 MNHEY, CDR2 SVGAGI. V dropped 2 bases and J dropped 2; count of bases not matched to a gene: 5. The DNA of the CDR3 is TGTGCCAGCAGTTACGGGACTAGCGGGAGGAGGACCACAGATACGCAGTATTTT. Translation: CASSYGTSGRRTTDTQYF.

The chain recombines TRBV6-5 with TRBJ2-7; D uncertain. V was shortened by 1 base and J by 0 bases, with 7 bases between the two germline ends. CDR1 is MNHEY, CDR2 SVGAGI, per germline. The CDR3 covers 14 residues. The CDR3 DNA sequence: TGTGCCAGCAGTTACTGGCGAACCTCCTACGAGCAGTACTTC. Protein product: CASSYWRTSYEQYF.

The V and J genes are TRBV30 and TRBJ1-3; TRBD1 might be the D (6 bases). Germline assignment: CDR1 GTSNPN and CDR2 SVGIG (reference sequence). The V end lost 4 bases, the J end lost 0 bases, and 13 bases lay between the germline ends. This CDR3 is built from 15 residues. The CDR3 region has the DNA TGTGCCTGGACAATCGGACAGTCCTCTGGAAACACCATATATTTT. This gives the protein CAWTIGQSSGNTIYF. Full variable domain (rest looked up from reference TRBV30 and TRBJ1-3): SQTIHQWPATLVQPVGSPLSLECTVEGTSNPNLYWYRQAAGRGLQLLFYSVGIGQISSEVPQNLSASRPQDRQFILSSKKLLLSDSGFYLCAWTIGQSSGNTIYFGEGSWLTVV.

This clonotype appeared a few times. The genes are TRBV12-3 or TRBV12-4 and TRBJ2-7; D perhaps matches TRBD2 (5 bases). Deletions cut 5 bases from V and 7 bases from J, with 24 bases between. The CDR3 spans 16 residues. The CDR3 region is CASSLPRGLSREEQYF. The DNA of the CDR3 is TGTGCCAGCAGTCTACCCCGCGGACTTTCCCGGGAAGAGCAGTACTTC.

The chain carries TRBV20-1 and TRBJ2-2, with D possibly TRBD2 on 5 matching bases. V shed 2 bases and J shed 0 bases, with 10 bases lying between them. The CDR3 runs to 15 residues. CDR1 is DFQATT, CDR2 SNEGSKA, per germline (reference sequence). CDR3 sequence reads: CSARLGIANTGELFF. CDR3 bases: TGCAGTGCTAGACTCGGGATCGCGAACACCGGGGAGCTGTTTTTT.